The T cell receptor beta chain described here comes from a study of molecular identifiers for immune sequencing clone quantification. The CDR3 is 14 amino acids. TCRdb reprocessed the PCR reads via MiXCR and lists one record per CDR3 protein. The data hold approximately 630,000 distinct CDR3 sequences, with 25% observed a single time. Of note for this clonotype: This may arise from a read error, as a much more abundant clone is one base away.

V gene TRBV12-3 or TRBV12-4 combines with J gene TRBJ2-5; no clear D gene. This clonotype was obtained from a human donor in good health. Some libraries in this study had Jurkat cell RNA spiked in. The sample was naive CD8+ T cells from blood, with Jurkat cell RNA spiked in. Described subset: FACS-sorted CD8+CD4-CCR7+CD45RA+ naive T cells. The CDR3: CASSLVADQGTQYF. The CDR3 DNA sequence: TGTGCCAGCAGTTTAGTGGCAGATCAAGGGACCCAGTACTTC.